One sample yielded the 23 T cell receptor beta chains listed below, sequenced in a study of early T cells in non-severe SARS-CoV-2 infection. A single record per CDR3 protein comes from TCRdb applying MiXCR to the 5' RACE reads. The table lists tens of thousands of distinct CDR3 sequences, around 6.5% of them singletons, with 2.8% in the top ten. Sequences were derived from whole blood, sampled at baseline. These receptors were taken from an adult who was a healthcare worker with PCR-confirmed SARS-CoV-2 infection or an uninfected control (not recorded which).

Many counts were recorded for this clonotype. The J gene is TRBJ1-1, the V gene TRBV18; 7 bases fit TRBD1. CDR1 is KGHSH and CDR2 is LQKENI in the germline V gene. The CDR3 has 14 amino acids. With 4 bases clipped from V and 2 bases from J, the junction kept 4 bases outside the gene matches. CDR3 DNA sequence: TGTGCCAGCTCACAGGGACAGACCAACACTGAAGCTTTCTTT. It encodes CASSQGQTNTEAFF.

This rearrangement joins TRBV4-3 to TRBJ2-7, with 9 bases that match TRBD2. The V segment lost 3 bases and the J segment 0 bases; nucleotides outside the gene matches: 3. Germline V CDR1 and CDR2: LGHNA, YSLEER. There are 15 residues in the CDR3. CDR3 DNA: TGCGCCAGCAGCCAGGCGGGGGGGCTCTCCTACGAGCAGTACTTC. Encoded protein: CASSQAGGLSYEQYF.

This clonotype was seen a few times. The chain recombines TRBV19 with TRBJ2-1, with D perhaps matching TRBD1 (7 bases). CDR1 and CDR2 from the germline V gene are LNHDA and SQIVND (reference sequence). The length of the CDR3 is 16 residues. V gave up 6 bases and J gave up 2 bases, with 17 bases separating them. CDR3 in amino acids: CASSLGGLAPYNEQFF. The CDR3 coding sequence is TGTGCCAGTAGCCTAGGGGGCCTAGCGCCCTACAATGAGCAGTTCTTC.

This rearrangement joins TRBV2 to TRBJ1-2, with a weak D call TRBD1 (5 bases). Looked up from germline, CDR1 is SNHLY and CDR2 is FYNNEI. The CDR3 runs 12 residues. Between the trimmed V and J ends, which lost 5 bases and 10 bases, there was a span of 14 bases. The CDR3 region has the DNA TGTGCCAGCAGTCTCGGGACTGACCTCTACACCTTC. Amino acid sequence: CASSLGTDLYTF.

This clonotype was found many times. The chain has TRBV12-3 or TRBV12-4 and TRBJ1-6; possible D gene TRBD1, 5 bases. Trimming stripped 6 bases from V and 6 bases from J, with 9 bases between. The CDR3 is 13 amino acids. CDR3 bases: TGTGCCAGCAGCGGACAATCTAATTCACCCCTCCACTTT. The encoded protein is CASSGQSNSPLHF.

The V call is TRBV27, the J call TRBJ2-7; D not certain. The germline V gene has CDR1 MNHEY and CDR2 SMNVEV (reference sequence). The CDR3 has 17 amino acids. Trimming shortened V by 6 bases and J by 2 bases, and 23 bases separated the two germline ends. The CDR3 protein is CASRPNVAVKPPYEQYF. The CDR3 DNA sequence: TGTGCCAGCAGACCTAACGTTGCGGTAAAACCACCCTACGAGCAGTACTTC.

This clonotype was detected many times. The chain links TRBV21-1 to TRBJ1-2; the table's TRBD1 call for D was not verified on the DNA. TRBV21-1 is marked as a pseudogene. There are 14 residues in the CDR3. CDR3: CASSRTVVIYGYTF. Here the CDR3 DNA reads TGTGCCAGCAGCAGGACAGTCGTTATCTATGGCTACACCTTC.

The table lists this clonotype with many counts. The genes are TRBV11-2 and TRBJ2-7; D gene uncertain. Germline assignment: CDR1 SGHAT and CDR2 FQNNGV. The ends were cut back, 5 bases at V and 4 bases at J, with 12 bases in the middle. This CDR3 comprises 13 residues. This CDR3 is CASSPSQEYEQYF. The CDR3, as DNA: TGTGCCAGCAGCCCGAGCCAGGAGTACGAGCAGTACTTC.

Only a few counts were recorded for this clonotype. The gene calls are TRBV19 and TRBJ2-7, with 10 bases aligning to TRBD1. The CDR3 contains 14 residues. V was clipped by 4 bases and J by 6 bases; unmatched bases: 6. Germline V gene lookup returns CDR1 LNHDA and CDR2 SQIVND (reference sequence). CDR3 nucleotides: TGTGCCAGTAGTACCGGGACAGGGGTCGCCGAGCAGTACTTC. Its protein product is CASSTGTGVAEQYF.

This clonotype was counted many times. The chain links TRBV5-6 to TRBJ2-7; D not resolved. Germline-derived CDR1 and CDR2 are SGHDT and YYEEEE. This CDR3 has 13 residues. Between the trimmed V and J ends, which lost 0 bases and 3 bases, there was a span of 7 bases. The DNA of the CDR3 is TGTGCCAGCAGCTTGGACAGTCGCTACGAGCAGTACTTC. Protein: CASSLDSRYEQYF.

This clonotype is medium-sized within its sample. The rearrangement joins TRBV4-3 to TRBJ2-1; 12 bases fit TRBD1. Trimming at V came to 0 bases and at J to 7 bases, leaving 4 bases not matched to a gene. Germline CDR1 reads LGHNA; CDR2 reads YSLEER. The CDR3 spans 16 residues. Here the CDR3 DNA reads TGCGCCAGCAGCCAAGATATGGGACAGGGGGCGAATGAGCAGTTCTTC. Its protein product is CASSQDMGQGANEQFF.

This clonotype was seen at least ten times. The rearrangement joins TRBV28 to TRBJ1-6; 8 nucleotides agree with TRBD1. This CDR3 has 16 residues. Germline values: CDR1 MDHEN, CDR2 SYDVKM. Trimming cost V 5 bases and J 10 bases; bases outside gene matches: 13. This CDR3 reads CASSPPPGQGRSPLHF. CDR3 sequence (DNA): TGTGCCAGCAGTCCGCCCCCCGGACAGGGAAGGTCACCCCTCCACTTT. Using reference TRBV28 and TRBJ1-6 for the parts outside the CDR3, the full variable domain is DVKVTQSSRYLVKRTGEKVFLECVQDMDHENMFWYRQDPGLGLRLIYFSYDVKMKEKGDIPEGYSVSREKKERFSLILESASTNQTSMYLCASSPPPGQGRSPLHFGNGTRLTVT.

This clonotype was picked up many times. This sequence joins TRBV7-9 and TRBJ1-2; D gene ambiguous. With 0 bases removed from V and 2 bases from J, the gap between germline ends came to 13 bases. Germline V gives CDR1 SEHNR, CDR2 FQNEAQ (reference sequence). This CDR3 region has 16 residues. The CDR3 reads CASSLAPRERNYGYTF. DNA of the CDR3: TGTGCCAGCAGCTTAGCCCCGAGGGAACGAAACTATGGCTACACCTTC. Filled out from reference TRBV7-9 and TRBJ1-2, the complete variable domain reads DTGVSQNPRHKITKRGQNVTFRCDPISEHNRLYWYRQTLGQGPEFLTYFQNEAQLEKSRLLSDRFSAERPKGSFSTLEIQRTEQGDSAMYLCASSLAPRERNYGYTFGSGTRLTVV.

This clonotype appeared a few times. CDR3 bases: TGTGCCAGCAGCCCTCAGACTAGCGGGGGGGATACGCAGTATTTT. This encodes CASSPQTSGGDTQYF. The V call is TRBV7-2, the J call TRBJ2-3, with 13 bases identical to TRBD2. V shed 5 bases, J shed 6 bases, and the junction held 5 bases outside the gene matches. This CDR3 contains 15 residues. The germline V gene encodes CDR1 SGHTA and CDR2 FQGNSA.

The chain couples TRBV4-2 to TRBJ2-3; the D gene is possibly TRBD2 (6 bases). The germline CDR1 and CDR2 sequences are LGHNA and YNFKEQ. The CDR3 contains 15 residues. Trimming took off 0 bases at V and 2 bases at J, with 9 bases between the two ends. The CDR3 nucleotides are TGTGCCAGCAGCCAAGAGGGACTGGACACAGATACGCAGTATTTT. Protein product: CASSQEGLDTDTQYF.

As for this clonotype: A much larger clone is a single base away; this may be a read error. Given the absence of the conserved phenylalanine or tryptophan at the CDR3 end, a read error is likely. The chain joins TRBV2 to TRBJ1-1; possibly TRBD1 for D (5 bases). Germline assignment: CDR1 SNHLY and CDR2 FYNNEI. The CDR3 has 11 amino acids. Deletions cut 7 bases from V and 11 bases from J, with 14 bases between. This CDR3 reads CASKPGTGAFS. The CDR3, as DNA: TGTGCCAGCAAACCAGGGACCGGGGCTTTCTCT.

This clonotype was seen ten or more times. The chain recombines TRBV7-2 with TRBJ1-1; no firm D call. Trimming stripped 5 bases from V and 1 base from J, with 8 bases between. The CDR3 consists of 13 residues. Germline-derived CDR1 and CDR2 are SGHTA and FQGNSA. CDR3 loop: CASSLLTNTEAFF. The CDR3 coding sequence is TGTGCCAGCAGCCTCCTGACGAACACTGAAGCTTTCTTT.

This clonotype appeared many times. The CDR3 loop is CASSQPPTDTQYF. The CDR3 DNA follows: TGTGCCAGCAGCCAGCCCCCCACAGATACGCAGTATTTT. The V and J genes are TRBV5-6 and TRBJ2-3; D is uncertain. The ends were cut back, 4 bases at V and 2 bases at J, with 8 bases in the middle. The V gene's germline CDR1 is SGHDT and CDR2 YYEEEE. There are 13 residues in the CDR3.

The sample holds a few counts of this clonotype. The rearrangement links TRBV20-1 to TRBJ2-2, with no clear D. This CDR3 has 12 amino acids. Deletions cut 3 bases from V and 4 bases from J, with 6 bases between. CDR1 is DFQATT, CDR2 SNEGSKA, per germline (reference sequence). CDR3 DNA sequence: TGCAGTGCTAGGGAACCCACCGGGGAGCTGTTTTTT. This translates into CSAREPTGELFF.

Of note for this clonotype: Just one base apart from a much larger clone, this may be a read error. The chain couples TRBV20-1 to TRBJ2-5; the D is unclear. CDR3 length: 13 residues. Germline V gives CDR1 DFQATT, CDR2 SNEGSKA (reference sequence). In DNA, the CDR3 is TGCGGTGCTAGAGAAGGGTTCAAAGAGACCCAGTACTTC. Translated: CGAREGFKETQYF.

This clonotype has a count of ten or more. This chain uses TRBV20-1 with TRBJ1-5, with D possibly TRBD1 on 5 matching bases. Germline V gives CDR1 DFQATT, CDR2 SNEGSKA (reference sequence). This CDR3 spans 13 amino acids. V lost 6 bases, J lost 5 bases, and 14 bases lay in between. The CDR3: CSATRVRDQPQHF. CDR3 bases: TGCAGTGCGACCAGGGTCCGGGATCAGCCCCAGCATTTT.

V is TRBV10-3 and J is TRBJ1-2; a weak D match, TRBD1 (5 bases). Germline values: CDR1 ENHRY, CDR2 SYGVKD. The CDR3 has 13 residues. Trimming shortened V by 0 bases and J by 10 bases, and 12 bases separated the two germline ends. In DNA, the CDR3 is TGTGCCATCAGTGAGTCTGGAGACAGCAACTACACCTTC. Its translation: CAISESGDSNYTF.

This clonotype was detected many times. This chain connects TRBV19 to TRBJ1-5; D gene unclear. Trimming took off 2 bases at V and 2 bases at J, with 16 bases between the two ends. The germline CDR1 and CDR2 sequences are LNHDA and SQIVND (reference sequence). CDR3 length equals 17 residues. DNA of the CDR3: TGTGCCAGTAGTATATCCCCGGTTGGCTCAGGCAATCAGCCCCAGCATTTT. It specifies CASSISPVGSGNQPQHF.